This T cell receptor beta chain was documented in a study of blood T cell repertoires in COVID-19. The CDR3 covers 15 residues. V was pared by 7 bases and J by 0 bases, with 16 bases between. The germline V gene encodes CDR1 WSHSY and CDR2 SAAADI. Here immunoSEQ multiplex PCR was the method, and the copy in TCRdb shows in-frame clones only, minus some. This table holds tens of thousands of clones, 90% found once. The clonotype comes from a human donor in a cohort sampled during active COVID-19. Sequenced input: peripheral blood. The chain employs TRBV10-2 and TRBJ2-7; tentative D call: TRBD1 (6 bases). CDR3 sequence reads: CASKPDSILSYEQYF. For the CDR3, the DNA is TGCGCCAGCAAACCGGACAGCATACTCTCCTACGAGCAGTACTTC.